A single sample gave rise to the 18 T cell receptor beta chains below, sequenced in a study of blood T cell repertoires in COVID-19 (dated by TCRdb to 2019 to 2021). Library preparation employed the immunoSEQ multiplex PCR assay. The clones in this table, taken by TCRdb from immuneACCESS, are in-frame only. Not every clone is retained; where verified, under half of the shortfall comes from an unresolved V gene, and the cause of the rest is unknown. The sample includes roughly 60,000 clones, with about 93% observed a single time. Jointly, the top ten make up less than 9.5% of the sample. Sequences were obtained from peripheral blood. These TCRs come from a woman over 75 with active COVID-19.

The CDR3 DNA is TGCGCCAGCAGCTTGGACGGGGGTAGCACAGATACGCAGTATTTT. Translated, it gives CASSLDGGSTDTQYF. The rearrangement joins TRBV5-1 to TRBJ2-3; perhaps TRBD2 as D (6 bases). Looked up from germline, CDR1 is SGHRS and CDR2 is YFSETQ. CDR3 length: 15 amino acids. V lost 0 bases and J 0 bases, leaving 8 bases between the germline ends.

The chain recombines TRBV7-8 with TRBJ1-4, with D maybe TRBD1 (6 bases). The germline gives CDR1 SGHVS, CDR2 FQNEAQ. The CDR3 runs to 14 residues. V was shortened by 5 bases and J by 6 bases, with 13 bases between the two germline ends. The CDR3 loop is CASSPGTNYEKLFF. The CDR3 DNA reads TGTGCCAGCAGCCCCGGGACAAACTATGAAAAACTGTTTTTT.

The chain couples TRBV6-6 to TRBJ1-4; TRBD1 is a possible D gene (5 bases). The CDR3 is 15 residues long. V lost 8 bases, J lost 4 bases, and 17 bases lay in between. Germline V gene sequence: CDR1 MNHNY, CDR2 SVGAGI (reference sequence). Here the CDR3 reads CASAPTRQGNEKLFF. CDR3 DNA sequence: TGTGCCAGCGCCCCCACACGGCAGGGTAATGAAAAACTGTTTTTT.

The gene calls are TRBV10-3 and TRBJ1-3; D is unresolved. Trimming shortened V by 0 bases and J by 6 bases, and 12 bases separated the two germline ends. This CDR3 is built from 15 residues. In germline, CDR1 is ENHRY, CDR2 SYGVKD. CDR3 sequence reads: CAISESISIENTIYF. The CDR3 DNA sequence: TGTGCCATCAGTGAGTCGATCTCTATCGAAAACACCATATATTTT.

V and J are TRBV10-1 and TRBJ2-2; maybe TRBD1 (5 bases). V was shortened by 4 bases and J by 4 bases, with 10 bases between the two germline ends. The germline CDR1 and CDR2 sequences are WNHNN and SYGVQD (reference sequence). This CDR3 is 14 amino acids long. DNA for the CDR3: TGCGCCAGCAGTGCCGACAGACCCACCGGGGAGCTGTTTTTT. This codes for CASSADRPTGELFF.

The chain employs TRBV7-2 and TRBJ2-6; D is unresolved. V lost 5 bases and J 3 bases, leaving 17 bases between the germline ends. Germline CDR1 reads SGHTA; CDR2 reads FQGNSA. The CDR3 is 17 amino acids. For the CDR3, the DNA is TGTGCCAGCAGCCCTCTCACTGGCGGTGGTGGGGCCAACGTCCTGACTTTC. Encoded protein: CASSPLTGGGGANVLTF.

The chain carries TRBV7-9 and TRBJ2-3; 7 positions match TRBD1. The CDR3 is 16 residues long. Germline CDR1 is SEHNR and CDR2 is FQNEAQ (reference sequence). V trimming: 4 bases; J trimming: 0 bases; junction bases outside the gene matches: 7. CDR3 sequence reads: CASSSHRGTSTDTQYF. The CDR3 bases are TGTGCCAGCAGCTCCCACAGGGGAACTAGCACAGATACGCAGTATTTT.

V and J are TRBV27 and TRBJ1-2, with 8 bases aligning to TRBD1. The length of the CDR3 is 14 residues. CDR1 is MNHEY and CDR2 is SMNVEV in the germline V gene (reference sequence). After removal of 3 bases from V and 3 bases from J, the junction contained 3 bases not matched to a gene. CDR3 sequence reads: CASSLSGGYYGYTF. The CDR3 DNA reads TGTGCCAGCAGTTTGTCAGGGGGCTACTATGGCTACACCTTC.

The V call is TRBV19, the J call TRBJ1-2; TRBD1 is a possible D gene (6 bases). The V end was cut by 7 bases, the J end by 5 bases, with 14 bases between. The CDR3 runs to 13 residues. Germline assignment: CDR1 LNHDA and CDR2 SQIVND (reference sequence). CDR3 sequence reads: CASKGDMAYGYTF. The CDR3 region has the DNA TGTGCCAGTAAAGGGGACATGGCTTATGGCTACACCTTC.

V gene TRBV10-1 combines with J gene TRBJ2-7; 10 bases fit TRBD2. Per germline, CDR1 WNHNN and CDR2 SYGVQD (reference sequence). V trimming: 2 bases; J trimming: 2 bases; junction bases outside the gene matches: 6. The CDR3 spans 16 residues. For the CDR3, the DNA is TGCGCCAGCAGTGAGCCTAGCGGGGGACCAACCTACGAGCAGTACGTC. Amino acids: CASSEPSGGPTYEQYV.

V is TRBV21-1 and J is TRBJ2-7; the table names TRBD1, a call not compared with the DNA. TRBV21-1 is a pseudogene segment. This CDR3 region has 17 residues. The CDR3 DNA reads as TGTGCCAGCAGCAAAGGGTTGGGACAGGAGGAAAGCTACGAGCAGTACTTC. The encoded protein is CASSKGLGQEESYEQYF.

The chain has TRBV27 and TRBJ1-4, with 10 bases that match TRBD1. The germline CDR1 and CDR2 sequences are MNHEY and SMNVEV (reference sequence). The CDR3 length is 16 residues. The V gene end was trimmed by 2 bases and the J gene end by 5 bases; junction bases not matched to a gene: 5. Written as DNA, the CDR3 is TGTGCCAGCAGTTTACGGCCGGGACAGGGGAATGAAAAACTGTTTTTT. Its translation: CASSLRPGQGNEKLFF.

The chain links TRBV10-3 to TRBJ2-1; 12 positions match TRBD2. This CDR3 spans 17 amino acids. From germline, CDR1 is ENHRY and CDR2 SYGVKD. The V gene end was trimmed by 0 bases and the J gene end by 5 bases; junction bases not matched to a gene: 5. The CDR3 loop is CAISESMPSGGDNEQFF. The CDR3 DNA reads TGTGCCATCAGTGAGTCGATGCCTAGCGGGGGGGACAATGAGCAGTTCTTC.

CDR3 in DNA: TGTGCCAGTAGTATTCACCGGGGGTTAGGCACTGAAGCTTTCTTT. Amino acid sequence: CASSIHRGLGTEAFF. The chain has TRBV19 and TRBJ1-1, with D perhaps TRBD1 (5 bases). The V gene's germline CDR1 is LNHDA and CDR2 SQIVND (reference sequence). V lost 3 bases, J lost 4 bases, and 15 bases lay in between. This CDR3 has 15 residues.

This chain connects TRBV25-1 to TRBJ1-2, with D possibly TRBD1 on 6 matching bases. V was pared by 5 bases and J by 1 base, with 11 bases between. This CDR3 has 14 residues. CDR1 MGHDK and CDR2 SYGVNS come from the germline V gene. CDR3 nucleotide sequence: TGTGCCAGCAGTACTCACAGGGATAACTATGGCTACACCTTC. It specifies CASSTHRDNYGYTF.

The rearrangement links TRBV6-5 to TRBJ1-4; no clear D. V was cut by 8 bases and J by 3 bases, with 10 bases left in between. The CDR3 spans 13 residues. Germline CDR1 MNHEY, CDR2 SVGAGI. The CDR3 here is CASGPRANEKLFF. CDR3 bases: TGTGCCAGCGGCCCGCGGGCTAATGAAAAACTGTTTTTT.

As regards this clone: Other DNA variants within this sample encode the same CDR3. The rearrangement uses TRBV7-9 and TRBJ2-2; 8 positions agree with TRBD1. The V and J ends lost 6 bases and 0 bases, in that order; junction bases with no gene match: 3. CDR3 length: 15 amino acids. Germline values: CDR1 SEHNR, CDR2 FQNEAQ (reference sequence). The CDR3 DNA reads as TGTGCCAGCAGTCGACAGGGGTCGAACACCGGGGAGCTGTTTTTT. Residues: CASSRQGSNTGELFF.

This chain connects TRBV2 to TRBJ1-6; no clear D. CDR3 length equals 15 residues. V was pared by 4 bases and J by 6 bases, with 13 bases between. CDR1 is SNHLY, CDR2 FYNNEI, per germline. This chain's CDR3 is CASSATSRGNSPLHF. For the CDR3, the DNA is TGTGCCAGCAGTGCGACTTCCCGGGGTAATTCACCCCTCCACTTT. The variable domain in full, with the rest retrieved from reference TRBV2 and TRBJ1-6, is EPEVTQTPSHQVTQMGQEVILRCVPISNHLYFYWYRQILGQKVEFLVSFYNNEISEKSEIFDDQFSVERPDGSNFTLKIRSTKLEDSAMYFCASSATSRGNSPLHFGNGTRLTVT.